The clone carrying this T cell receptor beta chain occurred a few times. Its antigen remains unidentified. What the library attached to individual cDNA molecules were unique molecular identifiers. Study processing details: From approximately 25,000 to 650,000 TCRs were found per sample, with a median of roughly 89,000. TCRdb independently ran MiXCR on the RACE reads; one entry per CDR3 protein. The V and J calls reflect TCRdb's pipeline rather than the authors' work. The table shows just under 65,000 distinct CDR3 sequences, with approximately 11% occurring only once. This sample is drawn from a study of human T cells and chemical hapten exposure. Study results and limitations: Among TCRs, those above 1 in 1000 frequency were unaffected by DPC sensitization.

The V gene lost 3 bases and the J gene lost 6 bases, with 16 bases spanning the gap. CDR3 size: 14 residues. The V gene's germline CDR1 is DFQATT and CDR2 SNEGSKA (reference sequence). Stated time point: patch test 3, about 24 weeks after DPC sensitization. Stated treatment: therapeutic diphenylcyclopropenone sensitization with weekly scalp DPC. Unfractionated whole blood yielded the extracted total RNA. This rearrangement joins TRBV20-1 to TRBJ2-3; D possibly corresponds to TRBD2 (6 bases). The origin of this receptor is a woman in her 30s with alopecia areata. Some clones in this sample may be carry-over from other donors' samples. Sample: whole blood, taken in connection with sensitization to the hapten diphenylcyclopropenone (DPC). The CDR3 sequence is CSASTRYRGDTQYF. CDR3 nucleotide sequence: TGCAGTGCTAGCACTAGATACCGGGGGGATACGCAGTATTTT.